The present entry profiles one TCR beta chain with its context. Some clones are missing from TCRdb's copy, which holds only in-frame ones; the method was immunoSEQ multiplex PCR. Of 50,000 or so clones in the sample, 95% to 98% were seen once. The sample originates from a study of siplizumab effects on memory and regulatory T cells. Germline-derived CDR1 and CDR2 are SEHNR and FQNEAQ (reference sequence). CDR3 length equals 15 residues. V lost 2 bases and J lost 4; bases outside the gene matches: 3. The chain carries TRBV7-9 and TRBJ2-5; 11 positions match TRBD1. This TCR derives from a human donor in good health. Sequenced input: naive CD4+ T cells sorted from blood. In DNA, the CDR3 is TGTGCCAGCAGCTTACGGACAGGGGGCCTAGAGACCCAGTACTTC. Encoded protein: CASSLRTGGLETQYF.